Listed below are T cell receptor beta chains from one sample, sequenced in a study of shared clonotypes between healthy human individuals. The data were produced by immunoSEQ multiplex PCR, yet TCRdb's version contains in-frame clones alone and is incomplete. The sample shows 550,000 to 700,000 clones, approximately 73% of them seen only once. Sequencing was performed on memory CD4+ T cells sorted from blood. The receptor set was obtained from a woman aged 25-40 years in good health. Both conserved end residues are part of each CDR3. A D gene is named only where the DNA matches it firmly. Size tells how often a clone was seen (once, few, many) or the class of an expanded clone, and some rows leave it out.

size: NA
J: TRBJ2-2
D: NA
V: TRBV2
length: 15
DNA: TGTGCCAGCATCCGGACAGCATCGAACACCGGGGAGCTGTTTTTT
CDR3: CASIRTASNTGELFF

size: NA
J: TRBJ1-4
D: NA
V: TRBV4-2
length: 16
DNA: TGTGCCAGCAGCCAAGCCCTGGATGCAACTAATGAAAAACTGTTTTTT
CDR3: CASSQALDATNEKLFF

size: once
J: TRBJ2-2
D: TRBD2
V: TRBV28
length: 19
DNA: TGTGCCAGCAGTTTACGGGCTAGCGGAAAATCACAAATCACCGGGGAGCTGTTTTTT
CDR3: CASSLRASGKSQITGELFF

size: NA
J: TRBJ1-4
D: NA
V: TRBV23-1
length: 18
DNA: TGCGCCAGCAGTCAATCTACGAACAGGTCAAACGGTAATGAAAAACTGTTTTTT
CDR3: CASSQSTNRSNGNEKLFF

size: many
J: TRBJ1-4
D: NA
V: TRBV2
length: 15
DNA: TGTGCCAGCAGGGACTGGGGGGGTTTTAATGAAAAACTGTTTTTT
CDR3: CASRDWGGFNEKLFF

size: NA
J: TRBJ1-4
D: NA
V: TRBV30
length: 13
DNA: TGTGCCTGGAATTTTCAGGATAATGAAAAACTGTTTTTT
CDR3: CAWNFQDNEKLFF

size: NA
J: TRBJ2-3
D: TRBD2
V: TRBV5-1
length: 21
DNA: TGCGCCAGCAGCTTACGACGCGGGGGTGGACTAGCGGGGATTAGCACAGATACGCAGTATTTT
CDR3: CASSLRRGGGLAGISTDTQYF

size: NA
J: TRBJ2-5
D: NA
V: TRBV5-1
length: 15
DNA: TGCGCCAGCAGCTCGCTCCCTCGGGAAAGGGAGACCCAGTACTTC
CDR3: CASSSLPRERETQYF

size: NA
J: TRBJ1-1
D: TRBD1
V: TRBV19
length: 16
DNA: TGTGCCAGTAGCAGACTGGGACAGGGCAAGAGCACTGAAGCTTTCTTT
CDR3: CASSRLGQGKSTEAFF

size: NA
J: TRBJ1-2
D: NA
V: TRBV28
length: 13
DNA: TGTGCCAGCAGTCCCGGGACTCGGGTCGGCTACACCTTC
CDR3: CASSPGTRVGYTF

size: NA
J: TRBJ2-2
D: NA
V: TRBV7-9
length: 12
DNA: TGTGCCAGCAGCTCTACGGCCGGGGAGCTGTTTTTT
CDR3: CASSSTAGELFF

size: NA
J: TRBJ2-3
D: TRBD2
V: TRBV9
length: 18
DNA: TGTGCCAGCTCCTCCGGGACTAGCGGGTGGTTAGGCACAGATACGCAGTATTTT
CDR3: CASSSGTSGWLGTDTQYF

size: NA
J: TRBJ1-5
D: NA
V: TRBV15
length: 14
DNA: TGTGCCACCAGCGGCGGCCGTAGCAATCAGCCCCAGCATTTT
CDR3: CATSGGRSNQPQHF

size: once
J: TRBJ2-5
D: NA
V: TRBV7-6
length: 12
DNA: TGTGCCAGCAGCCAAGCCAGGCGAACCCAGTACTTC
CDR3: CASSQARRTQYF

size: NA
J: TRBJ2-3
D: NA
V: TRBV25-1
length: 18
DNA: TGTGCCAGCAGTGAATTGGGGGGGCCCGGACGGAACACAGATACGCAGTATTTT
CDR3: CASSELGGPGRNTDTQYF

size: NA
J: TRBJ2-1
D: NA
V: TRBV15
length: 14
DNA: TGTGCCACCAGCAGAGATCTATCATTCGGTGAGCAGTTCTTC
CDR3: CATSRDLSFGEQFF

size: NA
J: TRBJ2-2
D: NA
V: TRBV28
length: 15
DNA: TGTGCCAGCAGCCCGGGGAGGGGGCTTATCGGGGAGCTGTTTTTT
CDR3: CASSPGRGLIGELFF

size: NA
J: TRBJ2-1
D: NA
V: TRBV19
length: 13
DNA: TGTGCCACCCTAGCGTGGCACAACAATGAGCAGTTCTTC
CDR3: CATLAWHNNEQFF

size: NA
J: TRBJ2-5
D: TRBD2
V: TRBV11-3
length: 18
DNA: TGTGCCAGCAGCCCTTGGGGAGGCGGGGGAGCGACCTCGGAGACCCAGTACTTC
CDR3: CASSPWGGGGATSETQYF

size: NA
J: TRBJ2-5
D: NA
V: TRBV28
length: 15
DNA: TGTGCCAGCAGCCCTGGGGGCGGGAAAACGGAGACCCAGTACTTC
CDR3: CASSPGGGKTETQYF

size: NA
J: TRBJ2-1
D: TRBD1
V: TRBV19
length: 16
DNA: TGTGCCAGTAGTCCCGGGACAGGGGTAGCCTACAATGAGCAGTTCTTC
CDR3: CASSPGTGVAYNEQFF

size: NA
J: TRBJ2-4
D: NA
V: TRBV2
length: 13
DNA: TGTGCCAGCAGTGATTATGGGGGAGCCTTCGAGTACTTC
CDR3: CASSDYGGAFEYF

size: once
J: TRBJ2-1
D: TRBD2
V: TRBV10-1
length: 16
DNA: TGCGCTCCAGCAACTAGCGGGACCAGCTCCTACAATGAGCAGTTCTTC
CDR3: CAPATSGTSSYNEQFF

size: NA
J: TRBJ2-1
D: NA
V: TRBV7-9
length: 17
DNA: TGTGCCAGCAGCTTAGGGAGACGGACTCTCGGGGACAATGAGCAGTTCTTC
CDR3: CASSLGRRTLGDNEQFF

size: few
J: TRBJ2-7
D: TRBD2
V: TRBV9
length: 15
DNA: TGTGCCAGCAGCGTAGCCGGGACTAGCGTCTACGAGCAGTACTTC
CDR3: CASSVAGTSVYEQYF

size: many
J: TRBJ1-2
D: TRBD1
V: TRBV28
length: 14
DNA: TGTGCCAGCACCACAGGGGGACAGAACTATGGCTACACCTTC
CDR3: CASTTGGQNYGYTF

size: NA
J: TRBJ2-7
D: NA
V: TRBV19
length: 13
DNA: TGTGCCAGTAGTACAGACAGAACCTACGAGCAGTACTTC
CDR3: CASSTDRTYEQYF

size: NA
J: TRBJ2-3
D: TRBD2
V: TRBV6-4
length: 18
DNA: TGTGCCAGCAGTGACTGTGGGGGGGCTAGCGGGATAAGTGATACGCAGTATTTT
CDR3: CASSDCGGASGISDTQYF

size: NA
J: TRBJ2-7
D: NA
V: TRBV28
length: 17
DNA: TGTGCCAGCAGTTCTTACCCGACCCGCAGCGCCTCCTACGAGCAGTACTTC
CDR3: CASSSYPTRSASYEQYF

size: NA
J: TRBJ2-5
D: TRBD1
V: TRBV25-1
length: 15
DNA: TGTGCCAGCACCCCACCCGGGACAGAGGGGGAGACCCAGTACTTC
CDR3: CASTPPGTEGETQYF

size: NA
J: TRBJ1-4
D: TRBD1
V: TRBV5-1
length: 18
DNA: TGCGCCAGCAGCGAGTGGCCGGGACAGGGAGGGGTAACGGAAAAACTGTTTTTT
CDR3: CASSEWPGQGGVTEKLFF

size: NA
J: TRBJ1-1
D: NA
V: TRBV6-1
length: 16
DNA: TGTGCCAGCAGTGAAATTGGACTGGGGCTGCGCACTGAAGCTTTCTTT
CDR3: CASSEIGLGLRTEAFF

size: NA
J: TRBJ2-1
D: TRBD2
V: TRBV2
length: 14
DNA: TGTGCCAGCTTAGCGGGAGGGCCTCACAATGAGCAGTTCTTC
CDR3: CASLAGGPHNEQFF

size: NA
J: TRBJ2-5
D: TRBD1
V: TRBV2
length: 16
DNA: TGTGCCAGCAGAGTAAATCCGGGACAGCGAAAAGAGACCCAGTACTTC
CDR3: CASRVNPGQRKETQYF

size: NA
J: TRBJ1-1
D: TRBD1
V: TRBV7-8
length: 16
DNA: TGTGCCAGCATTAAGGACAGGCTGGCGTGGAACACTGAAGCTTTCTTT
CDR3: CASIKDRLAWNTEAFF

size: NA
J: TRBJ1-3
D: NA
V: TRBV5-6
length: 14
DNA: TGTGCCAGCAGCCCCTTAGGCTCTGGAAACACCATATATTTT
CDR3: CASSPLGSGNTIYF

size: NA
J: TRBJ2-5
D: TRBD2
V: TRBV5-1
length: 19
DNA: TGCGCCAGCAGCTTGGGACTAGCGGGAGGAGCCCGCAAACAAGAGACCCAGTACTTC
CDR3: CASSLGLAGGARKQETQYF

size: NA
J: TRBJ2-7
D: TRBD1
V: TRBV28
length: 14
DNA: TGTGCCAGCAGTCTAGGGGACAGTTCCTACGAGCAGTACTTC
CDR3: CASSLGDSSYEQYF

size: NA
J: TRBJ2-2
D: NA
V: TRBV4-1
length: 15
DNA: TGCGCCAGCAGCCAAGTCGGGGGTAACACCGGGGAGCTGTTTTTT
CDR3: CASSQVGGNTGELFF

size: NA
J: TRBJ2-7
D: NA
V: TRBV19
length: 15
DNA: TGTGCCAGTAGCACCTCGGCTCGAGCGGGTTACGAGCAGTACTTC
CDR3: CASSTSARAGYEQYF

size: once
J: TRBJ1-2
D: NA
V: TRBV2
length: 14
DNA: TGTGCCAGCAGTGAGCCCCAAAAACACTATGGCTACACCTTC
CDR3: CASSEPQKHYGYTF

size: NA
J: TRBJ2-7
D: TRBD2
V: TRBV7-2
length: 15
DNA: TGTGCCAGCAGCTCCTGGACTAGCGGGGGAAAAGAGCAGTACTTC
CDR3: CASSSWTSGGKEQYF

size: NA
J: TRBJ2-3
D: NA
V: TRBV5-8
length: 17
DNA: TGTGCCAGCAGCTTAACCTCCGGCGGGGCCGGGACAGATACGCAGTATTTT
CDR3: CASSLTSGGAGTDTQYF

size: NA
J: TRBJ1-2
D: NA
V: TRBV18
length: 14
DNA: TGTGCCAGCTCCGAGGGACGGACTAACTATGGCTACACCTTC
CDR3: CASSEGRTNYGYTF

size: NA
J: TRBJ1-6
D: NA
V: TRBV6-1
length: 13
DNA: TGTGCCAGCAGCAAGGACAGCTTCAGGTCCCTCCACTTT
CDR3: CASSKDSFRSLHF

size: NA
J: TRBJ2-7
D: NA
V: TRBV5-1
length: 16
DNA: TGCGCCAGCAGCTTGGGCGGGCAGGGACCTACAGGTGAGCAGTACTTC
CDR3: CASSLGGQGPTGEQYF

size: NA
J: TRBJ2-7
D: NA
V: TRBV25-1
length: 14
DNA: TGTGCCAGCACTAGGCAGGGAGCCTTCTACGAGCAGTACTTC
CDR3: CASTRQGAFYEQYF

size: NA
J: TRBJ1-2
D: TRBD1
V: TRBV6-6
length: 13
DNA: TGTGCCAGCAGTTCGGGAGGGGGCAATGGCTACACCTTC
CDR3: CASSSGGGNGYTF